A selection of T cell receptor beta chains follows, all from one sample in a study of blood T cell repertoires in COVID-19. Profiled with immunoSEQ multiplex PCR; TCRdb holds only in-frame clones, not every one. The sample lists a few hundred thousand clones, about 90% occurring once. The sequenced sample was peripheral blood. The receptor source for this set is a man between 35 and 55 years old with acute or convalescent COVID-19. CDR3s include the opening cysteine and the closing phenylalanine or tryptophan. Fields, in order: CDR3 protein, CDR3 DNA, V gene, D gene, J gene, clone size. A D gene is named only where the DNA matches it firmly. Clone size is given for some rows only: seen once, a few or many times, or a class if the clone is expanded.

CDR3 protein: CASSLLAGTEAFF
CDR3 DNA: TGTGCCAGCAGCTTGCTTGCGGGCACTGAAGCTTTCTTT
V gene: TRBV11-1
D gene: -
J gene: TRBJ1-1
clone size: few

CDR3 protein: CASSLVSRENYGYTF
CDR3 DNA: TGTGCCAGCAGCTTAGTATCCAGGGAAAACTATGGCTACACCTTC
V gene: TRBV13
D gene: -
J gene: TRBJ1-2
clone size: -

CDR3 protein: CASSPWTGRSGAGELFF
CDR3 DNA: TGTGCCAGCAGCCCTTGGACAGGGAGGTCTGGGGCCGGGGAGCTGTTTTTT
V gene: TRBV9
D gene: TRBD1
J gene: TRBJ2-2
clone size: -

CDR3 protein: CASSQVDEQFF
CDR3 DNA: TGCGCCAGCAGCCAAGTCGATGAGCAGTTCTTC
V gene: TRBV4-1
D gene: -
J gene: TRBJ2-1
clone size: -

CDR3 protein: CASRPDLPGSDGYTF
CDR3 DNA: TGTGCCAGCAGACCCGACTTGCCGGGGTCAGATGGCTACACCTTC
V gene: TRBV27
D gene: -
J gene: TRBJ1-2
clone size: -

CDR3 protein: CASSSSGTGKQPQHF
CDR3 DNA: TGTGCCAGCAGTTCTTCCGGGACAGGGAAACAGCCCCAGCATTTT
V gene: TRBV28
D gene: TRBD1
J gene: TRBJ1-5
clone size: -

CDR3 protein: CSVEWDRGPYGYTF
CDR3 DNA: TGCAGCGTTGAGTGGGACAGGGGACCCTATGGCTACACCTTC
V gene: TRBV29-1
D gene: TRBD1
J gene: TRBJ1-2
clone size: once

CDR3 protein: CASSLGEPTGEQYF
CDR3 DNA: TGTGCCAGCAGCTTAGGAGAACCTACGGGGGAGCAGTACTTC
V gene: TRBV7-6
D gene: -
J gene: TRBJ2-7
clone size: -

CDR3 protein: CASSPQGSPYGYTF
CDR3 DNA: TGTGCCAGCAGCCCACAGGGGAGCCCCTATGGCTACACCTTC
V gene: TRBV6-5
D gene: TRBD1
J gene: TRBJ1-2
clone size: few

CDR3 protein: CASSSGVSNQPQHF
CDR3 DNA: TGCGCCAGCAGCAGCGGGGTAAGCAATCAGCCCCAGCATTTT
V gene: TRBV5-1
D gene: -
J gene: TRBJ1-5
clone size: once

CDR3 protein: CASSQVAGGGNSPLHF
CDR3 DNA: TGTGCCAGCAGCCAAGTAGCGGGGGGCGGGAATTCACCCCTCCACTTT
V gene: TRBV3-1/TRBV3-2
D gene: -
J gene: TRBJ1-6
clone size: -

CDR3 protein: CTIGMNTEAFF
CDR3 DNA: TGTACCATTGGCATGAACACTGAAGCTTTCTTT
V gene: TRBV6-5
D gene: -
J gene: TRBJ1-1
clone size: -

CDR3 protein: CASSSPYSGRADEQYF
CDR3 DNA: TGTGCCAGCAGTTCCCCCTATAGCGGGAGGGCGGACGAGCAGTACTTC
V gene: TRBV27
D gene: TRBD2
J gene: TRBJ2-7
clone size: -